Following are 32 T cell receptor beta chains from one sample sequenced in a study of post-analysis software for immune sequencing data. Whole-study results and caveats: In patients, about five TRBV segments were more frequent than in controls, with TRBV5-6, TRBV5-1 and TRBV20-1 among them.

Their recognized antigens are unknown. Included in the TCR beta cDNA libraries were unique molecular identifiers. TCRdb reprocessed the PCR reads via MiXCR and lists one record per CDR3 protein. The repertoire holds some 450,000 distinct CDR3 sequences, with 45% as singletons. What was sequenced was blood. Receptors originate from a girl under 18 with multiple sclerosis.

The CDR3, as DNA: TGCGCCAGCAGCCCGACCGGGGCCTTCGACAATGAGCAGTTCTTC. Protein product: CASSPTGAFDNEQFF. The chain has TRBV5-1 and TRBJ2-1; tentatively, D is TRBD1 or TRBD2 (5 bases each). Trimming took off 4 bases at V and 5 bases at J, with 16 bases between the two ends. The CDR3 length is 15 residues. Germline CDR1 is SGHRS and CDR2 is YFSETQ.

The V call is TRBV20-1, the J call TRBJ2-1; 10 bases fit TRBD2. Germline V lookup: CDR1 DFQATT, CDR2 SNEGSKA (reference sequence). With V trimmed by 6 bases and J by 6 bases, 2 bases remained unmatched. This CDR3 has 12 amino acids. Written as DNA, the CDR3 is TGCAGTGCCCCTAGCGGGAGCAATGAGCAGTTCTTC. Translation: CSAPSGSNEQFF.

The chain couples TRBV20-1 to TRBJ1-5, with 11 bases identical to TRBD1. The V gene's germline CDR1 is DFQATT and CDR2 SNEGSKA (reference sequence). The CDR3 loop spans 14 amino acids. J was trimmed by 6 bases and V by 2 bases; bases with no gene match: 3. The CDR3 DNA is TGCAGTGCTAGAATGGGACAGGGGGGTCAGCCCCAGCATTTT. This codes for CSARMGQGGQPQHF.

As to this clonotype: The junction differs from germline at one of its ends, possibly a read error. The chain recombines TRBV12-3 or TRBV12-4 with TRBJ1-2; D not resolved. CDR3 length: 14 residues. This CDR3 is CASSLDSAESGYTF. The DNA for the CDR3 is TGTGCCAGTAGTTTAGATTCCGCTGAGTCTGGCTACACCTTC.

The genes are TRBV10-3 and TRBJ1-1, with D unresolved. Germline CDR1 is ENHRY and CDR2 is SYGVKD. The CDR3 spans 13 residues. V was trimmed by 8 bases and J by 1 base, leaving 11 bases between them. CDR3 protein: CAIGETSNTEAFF. CDR3 sequence (DNA): TGTGCCATCGGAGAGACGTCGAACACTGAAGCTTTCTTT.

The chain combines TRBV2 with TRBJ1-5, with D possibly being TRBD1 (5 bases). CDR3 length: 14 residues. The V gene lost 2 bases and the J gene lost 3 bases, with 8 bases spanning the gap. Germline-derived CDR1 and CDR2 are SNHLY and FYNNEI. The CDR3 DNA reads as TGTGCCAGCAGTGAAATGACAGCCAATCAGCCCCAGCATTTT. It specifies CASSEMTANQPQHF.

The CDR3 here is CASSSHRGNTEAFF. CDR3 DNA: TGCGCCAGCAGCTCCCACAGAGGGAACACTGAAGCTTTCTTT. V gene TRBV5-1 combines with J gene TRBJ1-1; D gene uncertain. The CDR3 extends over 14 amino acids. V lost 3 bases, J lost 1 base, and 10 bases lay in between. Germline V gene lookup returns CDR1 SGHRS and CDR2 YFSETQ. Supplemented by reference TRBV5-1 and TRBJ1-1, the full variable domain reads KAGVTQTPRYLIKTRGQQVTLSCSPISGHRSVSWYQQTPGQGLQFLFEYFSETQRNKGNFPGRFSGRQFSNSRSEMNVSTLELGDSALYLCASSSHRGNTEAFFGQGTRLTVV.

This clonotype was detected a few times. It is likely a read error, because the conserved phenylalanine at the end of the CDR3 is missing. This sequence joins TRBV4-2 and TRBJ2-1; 10 nucleotides align to TRBD2. The CDR3 is 16 amino acids. Trimming at V came to 0 bases and at J to 7 bases, leaving 6 bases not matched to a gene. Per germline, CDR1 LGHNA and CDR2 YNFKEQ. CDR3 nucleotides: TGTGCCAGCAGCCAAGATATGGGACTAGCGTCGAATGAGCAGTTCTTA. Protein sequence: CASSQDMGLASNEQFL.

This clonotype showed up just a few times. This sequence joins TRBV29-1 and TRBJ2-3; 8 bases line up with TRBD2. This CDR3 is built from 11 residues. J lost 5 bases, V lost 5 bases, and 0 bases had no gene match. In germline, CDR1 is SQVTM, CDR2 ANQGSEA. Here the CDR3 reads CSVSGRDTQYF. The CDR3 DNA is TGCAGCGTTAGCGGGAGAGATACGCAGTATTTT.

This clonotype was seen a few times. The chain joins TRBV7-9 to TRBJ2-5, with TRBD2 matching 9 bases. The J segment lost 5 bases and the V segment lost 5 bases, leaving 9 bases of the junction unmatched. The CDR3 is 15 amino acids. CDR1 is SEHNR, CDR2 FQNEAQ, per germline (reference sequence). The CDR3 region is CASSLSGSLGETQYF. In DNA, the CDR3 is TGTGCCAGCAGCCTTAGCGGGAGTCTCGGGGAGACCCAGTACTTC.

This clonotype was detected a few times. The chain has TRBV4-3 and TRBJ1-5; D possibly corresponds to TRBD1 (5 bases). Trimming stripped 0 bases from V and 5 bases from J, with 8 bases between. The V gene's germline CDR1 is LGHNA and CDR2 YSLEER. The CDR3 contains 14 residues. This CDR3 is CASSQDWGDQPQHF. In DNA form, the CDR3 reads TGCGCCAGCAGCCAAGACTGGGGGGATCAGCCCCAGCATTTT.

This clonotype was counted between two and nine times. The J gene is TRBJ2-1, the V gene TRBV20-1; D is possibly TRBD1 (7 bases). Trimming took off 1 base at V and 1 base at J, with 14 bases between the two ends. The CDR3 loop spans 16 amino acids. Germline V gene lookup returns CDR1 DFQATT and CDR2 SNEGSKA (reference sequence). The CDR3 region has the DNA TGCAGTGCTAGAGGCCCTCCAGGGGGGTCCTACAATGAGCAGTTCTTC. Residues: CSARGPPGGSYNEQFF.

The V call is TRBV7-9, the J call TRBJ2-5, with D perhaps matching TRBD2 (5 bases). The DNA end lines up better with TRBJ2-7; the J call may be wrong. The CDR3 is 13 amino acids. Germline V gene sequence: CDR1 SEHNR, CDR2 FQNEAQ (reference sequence). The CDR3 DNA reads as TGTGCCAGCAGCTTGGCGGGCCTCACCGAGCAGTACTTC. It yields the protein CASSLAGLTEQYF.

The CDR3: CASGGLAGEIVYEQYF. The DNA for the CDR3 is TGTGCCAGTGGAGGACTAGCGGGAGAAATTGTTTACGAGCAGTACTTC. The chain recombines TRBV7-8 with TRBJ2-7; 13 bases align to TRBD2. From germline, CDR1 is SGHVS and CDR2 FQNEAQ. With V trimmed by 9 bases and J by 4 bases, 12 bases remained unmatched. This CDR3 has 16 residues.

V gene TRBV7-9 combines with J gene TRBJ1-1; no clear D gene. From germline, CDR1 is SEHNR and CDR2 FQNEAQ (reference sequence). With 1 base removed from V and 5 bases from J, the gap between germline ends came to 8 bases. CDR3 length: 13 residues. This CDR3 is CASSLVWGTEAFF. The CDR3 nucleotides read TGTGCCAGCAGCTTAGTGTGGGGAACTGAAGCTTTCTTT.

The sample holds a few counts of this clonotype. J is TRBJ2-3 and V is TRBV6-5, with D perhaps given as TRBD1 or TRBD2 (5 bases each). Germline V gives CDR1 MNHEY, CDR2 SVGAGI. The ends were cut back, 3 bases at V and 6 bases at J, with 7 bases in the middle. CDR3 size: 12 residues. CDR3 nucleotide sequence: TGTGCCAGCAGTTATGGGACGGATACGCAGTATTTT. Amino acids: CASSYGTDTQYF.

Concerning this clonotype itself: The junction shows a germline mismatch at one end, possibly a read error. The V call is TRBV7-3, the J call TRBJ2-7; 8 bases match TRBD1. The germline gives CDR1 SGHTA, CDR2 FQGTGA. This CDR3 is built from 13 residues. In DNA, the CDR3 is TGTGCCAGCAGCTTAGGGACAGGCTACGGGCAGTACTTC. Amino acids: CASSLGTGYGQYF. The variable domain in full, with the rest retrieved from reference TRBV7-3 and TRBJ2-7, is GAGVSQTPSNKVTEKGKYVELRCDPISGHTALYWYRQSLGQGPEFLIYFQGTGAADDSGLPNDRFFAVRPEGSVSTLKIQRTERGDSAVYLCASSLGTGYGQYFGPGTRLTVT.

The gene calls are TRBV20-1 and TRBJ1-2; tentatively, D is TRBD1 (6 bases). Trimming stripped 0 bases from V and 7 bases from J, with 9 bases between. This CDR3 is built from 12 residues. Germline lookup yields CDR1 DFQATT and CDR2 SNEGSKA (reference sequence). In DNA form, the CDR3 reads TGCAGTGCTAGAGAGGGGGGCGCTGGCTACACCTTC. This translates into CSAREGGAGYTF.

This chain connects TRBV27 to TRBJ1-5, with D uncertain. The CDR3 extends over 14 amino acids. Trimming shortened V by 3 bases and J by 0 bases, and 6 bases separated the two germline ends. CDR1 MNHEY and CDR2 SMNVEV come from the germline V gene (reference sequence). In DNA, the CDR3 is TGTGCCAGCAGTTTCGTCCGTAGCAATCAGCCCCAGCATTTT. It codes for CASSFVRSNQPQHF.

This clonotype has a handful of counts. The V call is TRBV7-3, the J call TRBJ2-3; no firm D call. The V end was cut by 1 base, the J end by 1 base, with 9 bases between. Germline-derived CDR1 and CDR2 are SGHTA and FQGTGA. This CDR3 is 15 amino acids long. The CDR3 is CASSLNALGTDTQYF. The CDR3 DNA reads TGTGCCAGCAGCTTAAATGCGTTGGGCACAGATACGCAGTATTTT.

V and J are TRBV3-1 and TRBJ2-7; 10 bases map to TRBD2. CDR1 LGHDT and CDR2 YNNKEL come from the germline V gene (reference sequence). This CDR3 has 15 residues. V lost 1 base, J lost 3 bases, and 3 bases stayed unmatched. Here the CDR3 reads CASSQGIAGGYEQYF. Here the CDR3 DNA reads TGTGCCAGCAGCCAAGGGATAGCGGGAGGCTACGAGCAGTACTTC.

V usage is TRBV7-9 and J usage is TRBJ2-1; a weak D match, TRBD1 (6 bases). CDR1 is SEHNR, CDR2 FQNEAQ, per germline (reference sequence). The V end was cut by 5 bases, the J end by 0 bases, with 11 bases between. The CDR3 has 15 residues. The CDR3 nucleotides are TGTGCCAGCAGCGCAACAGGGCCCTCCTACAATGAGCAGTTCTTC. It is translated as CASSATGPSYNEQFF.

Regarding this clonotype: The CDR3 does not close with the conserved phenylalanine or tryptophan, likely indicating a read error. This rearrangement joins TRBV10-3 to TRBJ2-1; D gene unclear. Per germline, CDR1 ENHRY and CDR2 SYGVKD. Trimming took 10 bases from V and 3 from J, leaving 19 bases between them. The CDR3 sequence is 15 residues long. The CDR3 spells CASSQGLINYNEQFS. CDR3 DNA sequence: TGTGCCAGCAGCCAAGGGCTTATCAACTACAATGAGCAGTTCTCC.

The chain carries TRBV20-1 and TRBJ2-1; tentatively, D is TRBD1 (5 bases). Between the trimmed V and J ends, which lost 1 base and 2 bases, there was a span of 12 bases. The CDR3 is 15 residues long. Germline CDR1 and CDR2: DFQATT and SNEGSKA (reference sequence). The CDR3 sequence: CSARGGGLTYNEQFF. CDR3 DNA sequence: TGCAGTGCTAGAGGGGGCGGCCTTACCTACAATGAGCAGTTCTTC.

For the CDR3, the DNA is TGCAGTGCTAGAGAACCTCTAAGGCGGGGGGGAGAGACCCAGTACTTC. Its translation: CSAREPLRRGGETQYF. This chain joins TRBV20-1 and TRBJ2-7; 9 positions agree with TRBD2. The J call may be faulty, since TRBJ2-5 better matches the DNA end. This CDR3 region has 16 residues. CDR1 is DFQATT and CDR2 is SNEGSKA in the germline V gene (reference sequence).

The chain uses TRBV20-1 and TRBJ1-1, with no clear D. The V end lost 0 bases, the J end lost 0 bases, and 11 bases lay between the germline ends. CDR1 DFQATT and CDR2 SNEGSKA come from the germline V gene (reference sequence). CDR3 length equals 15 residues. CDR3 coding DNA: TGCAGTGCTAGAGATCTTGCCCCCATGAACACTGAAGCTTTCTTT. Residues: CSARDLAPMNTEAFF.

This chain links TRBV28 with TRBJ2-4, with 8 bases matching TRBD2. Germline CDR1 reads MDHEN; CDR2 reads SYDVKM. The CDR3 has 16 residues. The trim removed 4 bases at V and 1 base at J, leaving 6 bases unmatched. The CDR3 loop is CASSSRLAWAKNIQYF. The CDR3 DNA reads TGTGCCAGCAGTTCCAGACTAGCGTGGGCCAAAAACATTCAGTACTTC.

V and J are TRBV11-2 and TRBJ2-4; D gene ambiguous. The length of the CDR3 is 12 residues. Germline CDR1 and CDR2: SGHAT and FQNNGV. The V gene lost 2 bases and the J gene lost 5 bases, with 4 bases spanning the gap. CDR3 nucleotides: TGTGCCAGCAGCTTAAGTGAAAACATTCAGTACTTC. It translates to CASSLSENIQYF.

The V call is TRBV27, the J call TRBJ1-2; 9 bases fit TRBD1. This CDR3 is built from 14 residues. Looked up from germline, CDR1 is MNHEY and CDR2 is SMNVEV (reference sequence). Trimming cost V 5 bases and J 7 bases; bases outside gene matches: 8. The CDR3 spells CASSKGQGMGGYTF. The CDR3 DNA sequence: TGTGCCAGCAGTAAGGGACAGGGTATGGGTGGCTACACCTTC.

This clonotype was detected a few times. The CDR3 sequence is CSASLPRLDRDYNEQFF. The CDR3 DNA reads as TGCAGTGCAAGCCTCCCTCGGCTGGACAGAGACTACAATGAGCAGTTCTTC. This chain uses TRBV20-1 with TRBJ2-1; tentatively, D is TRBD1 (6 bases). This CDR3 has 17 residues. The V and J ends lost 6 bases and 3 bases respectively, with 24 bases between them. Germline V gene lookup returns CDR1 DFQATT and CDR2 SNEGSKA (reference sequence).

V is TRBV7-2 and J is TRBJ2-3; D may be TRBD1 (6 bases). V lost 4 bases, J lost 2 bases, and 13 bases lay in between. The length of the CDR3 is 15 residues. Germline V gene data show CDR1 as SGHTA and CDR2 as FQGNSA. The CDR3 is CASSSAGTYTDTQYF. Here the CDR3 DNA reads TGTGCCAGCAGCTCTGCCGGGACATACACAGATACGCAGTATTTT.

This clonotype has just a few counts. CDR3 nucleotide sequence: TGTGCCAGCAGCTTGCGGGACCTTAGCACAGATACGCAGTATTTT. This gives the protein CASSLRDLSTDTQYF. The chain uses TRBV4-2 and TRBJ2-3; a possible D gene is TRBD2 (6 bases). CDR1 LGHNA and CDR2 YNFKEQ come from the germline V gene. CDR3 length: 15 residues. Trimming removed 5 bases from V and 0 bases from J, with 12 bases in between.